The 17 T cell receptor beta chains given below trace back to one sample, sequenced in a study of cytomegalovirus exposure and HLA in healthy donors (dated by TCRdb to 2015 to 2018). Library creation used the immunoSEQ multiplex PCR assay. Drawn from immuneACCESS, this table holds only the in-frame rearrangements with V and J called that TCRdb kept. Clones are partly lost; checked studies trace under half to an unresolved V gene and leave the rest unexplained. A total of under 250,000 clones appear in this sample, 75% to 90% of them only once. Of the sample, 4.5% to 7% falls within the top ten clones. Sample: PBMCs. The receptors originated from a woman aged 18-29 years in good health and CMV-seronegative.

The rearrangement uses TRBV4-2 and TRBJ2-1; TRBD1 might be the D (5 bases). Trimming shortened V by 4 bases and J by 0 bases, and 7 bases separated the two germline ends. CDR1 is LGHNA and CDR2 is YNFKEQ in the germline V gene. The CDR3 is 14 residues long. CDR3 protein: CASSRGGSYNEQFF. CDR3 nucleotides: TGTGCCAGCAGCCGGGGCGGCTCCTACAATGAGCAGTTCTTC.

The CDR3: CASSLGGRAYEQYF. CDR3 nucleotides: TGTGCCAGCAGCTTAGGAGGGAGGGCCTACGAGCAGTACTTC. The chain links TRBV7-3 to TRBJ2-7; 7 nucleotides line up with TRBD2. CDR1 SGHTA and CDR2 FQGTGA come from the germline V gene. This CDR3 is 14 amino acids long. The V segment lost 2 bases and the J segment 2 bases; nucleotides outside the gene matches: 3.

This chain joins TRBV7-2 and TRBJ1-2; 9 bases match TRBD1. Trimming cost V 4 bases and J 4 bases; bases outside gene matches: 10. The CDR3 loop spans 16 amino acids. The germline V gene has CDR1 SGHTA and CDR2 FQGNSA. CDR3 protein: CASSYGQGSGRYGYTF. CDR3 nucleotides: TGTGCCAGCAGCTACGGACAGGGGAGCGGTCGCTATGGCTACACCTTC.

The gene calls are TRBV29-1 and TRBJ2-5; D is perhaps TRBD2 (5 bases). The CDR3 spans 15 residues. Germline CDR1 is SQVTM and CDR2 is ANQGSEA. Trimming removed 6 bases from V and 2 bases from J, with 19 bases in between. CDR3 DNA: TGCAGCGTGGAGGTAGGGTCTTCGATACAAGAGACCCAGTACTTC. Residues: CSVEVGSSIQETQYF.

This clone turned up a few times. The V and J genes are TRBV27 and TRBJ2-7; 7 nucleotides align to TRBD1. Germline V gene sequence: CDR1 MNHEY, CDR2 SMNVEV (reference sequence). Trimming took 2 bases from V and 5 from J; bases not matched to a gene: 6. CDR3 length: 14 amino acids. CDR3 sequence (DNA): TGTGCCAGCAGTTTAACGGGACAGTTCAACGAGCAGTACTTC. Its protein is CASSLTGQFNEQYF.

The chain couples TRBV27 to TRBJ2-1; 9 bases fit TRBD1. The CDR3 is made up of 16 amino acids. Trimming removed 2 bases from V and 4 bases from J; junction bases left unmatched: 6. CDR1 and CDR2 from the germline V gene are MNHEY and SMNVEV (reference sequence). Here the CDR3 reads CASSLGGTGTYNEQFF. The CDR3 DNA reads TGTGCCAGCAGTTTAGGTGGGACAGGGACATACAATGAGCAGTTCTTC.

The V and J genes are TRBV6-5 and TRBJ2-7; no firm D call. Germline V gene lookup returns CDR1 MNHEY and CDR2 SVGAGI. This CDR3 is built from 11 residues. Trimming left V 6 bases short and J 4 bases short, with 7 bases between. As DNA, the CDR3 is TGTGCCAGCAGGGCTGAGTACGAGCAGTACTTC. This translates into CASRAEYEQYF.

The CDR3 coding sequence is TGTGCCAGCAGTTCGGGCCAAAGCTCCTACAATGAGCAGTTCTTC. Protein: CASSSGQSSYNEQFF. The chain joins TRBV6-5 to TRBJ2-1; D gene unclear. Trimming took off 4 bases at V and 0 bases at J, with 10 bases between the two ends. Germline assignment: CDR1 MNHEY and CDR2 SVGAGI. The CDR3 covers 15 residues.

The chain has TRBV5-6 and TRBJ1-5, with 7 bases fitting TRBD1. J was trimmed by 6 bases and V by 2 bases; bases with no gene match: 5. The CDR3 length is 14 residues. The germline V gene has CDR1 SGHDT and CDR2 YYEEEE. The CDR3 loop is CASSFRQGPQPQHF. The CDR3 coding sequence is TGTGCCAGCAGCTTTAGACAGGGCCCTCAGCCCCAGCATTTT. Full variable domain (rest looked up from reference TRBV5-6 and TRBJ1-5): DAGVTQSPTHLIKTRGQQVTLRCSPKSGHDTVSWYQQALGQGPQFIFQYYEEEERQRGNFPDRFSGHQFPNYSSELNVNALLLGDSALYLCASSFRQGPQPQHFGDGTRLSIL.

Notes on this clone: Other DNA sequences in the same sample also yield this CDR3. This sequence joins TRBV6-5 and TRBJ1-2; D is perhaps TRBD1 (5 bases). V was cut by 5 bases and J by 2 bases, with 9 bases left in between. The germline V gene encodes CDR1 MNHEY and CDR2 SVGAGI. The CDR3 covers 13 residues. The CDR3 DNA is TGTGCCAGCAGTAGAGGGGCGAACTATGGCTACACCTTC. It yields the protein CASSRGANYGYTF.

This clone was seen only a few times. The genes are TRBV6-5 and TRBJ1-3, with no clear D. V lost 4 bases and J 2 bases, leaving 6 bases between the germline ends. The germline V gene encodes CDR1 MNHEY and CDR2 SVGAGI. This CDR3 has 13 residues. The CDR3 loop is CASSWAPGNTIYF. The DNA for the CDR3 is TGTGCCAGCAGTTGGGCTCCTGGAAACACCATATATTTT.

The V call is TRBV2, the J call TRBJ2-2, with 8 bases aligning to TRBD1. The CDR3 has 14 amino acids. Germline CDR1 is SNHLY and CDR2 is FYNNEI. After removal of 5 bases from V and 4 bases from J, the junction contained 3 bases not matched to a gene. CDR3 amino acids: CASSRGTGTGELFF. In nucleotides, the CDR3 is TGTGCCAGCAGTCGAGGGACAGGCACCGGGGAGCTGTTTTTT.

V and J are TRBV6-1 and TRBJ1-5, with unresolved D. Germline-derived CDR1 and CDR2 are MNHNS and SASEGT. The V and J ends lost 0 bases and 3 bases respectively, with 9 bases between them. This CDR3 comprises 15 residues. CDR3 bases: TGTGCCAGCAGTGAAGCGCGGGAAGCCAATCAGCCCCAGCATTTT. This gives the protein CASSEAREANQPQHF.

This clone was counted between two and nine times. The rearrangement uses TRBV6-4 and TRBJ1-1, with D hard to call. The germline V and J ends were trimmed by 5 bases and 1 base, with 8 bases remaining between them. Germline values: CDR1 MRHNA, CDR2 SNTAGT. The CDR3 is made up of 13 amino acids. The chain's CDR3 is CASSQEENTEAFF. CDR3 bases: TGTGCCAGCAGTCAGGAGGAGAACACTGAAGCTTTCTTT.

The V and J genes are TRBV28 and TRBJ2-7, with 10 bases that match TRBD2. The CDR3 length is 18 residues. The V gene end was trimmed by 5 bases and the J gene end by 3 bases; junction bases not matched to a gene: 16. Germline-derived CDR1 and CDR2 are MDHEN and SYDVKM. For the CDR3, the DNA is TGTGCCAGCAGTAGCCCCGGGGCTAGCGGGAGTCACCTCTACGAGCAGTACTTC. This translates into CASSSPGASGSHLYEQYF.

This chain connects TRBV18 to TRBJ1-5; D unresolved. V lost 4 bases and J 3 bases, leaving 7 bases between the germline ends. Germline V CDR1 and CDR2: KGHSH, LQKENI. The CDR3 runs 13 residues. The CDR3 bases are TGTGCCAGCTCACGGGGTTCCAATCAGCCCCAGCATTTT. It codes for CASSRGSNQPQHF.

The chain recombines TRBV7-2 with TRBJ2-7; D unresolved. Trimming took off 1 base at V and 4 bases at J, with 5 bases between the two ends. The CDR3 runs 12 residues. CDR1 is SGHTA and CDR2 is FQGNSA in the germline V gene. In DNA, the CDR3 is TGTGCCAGCAGCTTAGGTCGGTACGAGCAGTACTTC. Translation gives CASSLGRYEQYF.